Below, 21 T cell receptor beta chains from the same sample are listed, as sequenced in a study of cytomegalovirus exposure and HLA in healthy donors. Using immunoSEQ multiplex PCR, the repertoire was profiled, and TCRdb retains in-frame clones only, with some absent. Of about 130,000 clones listed, roughly 94% were seen once; the top ten hold roughly 1.2%. Material: PBMCs. These receptors came from a woman aged 18 to 35 in good health and CMV-seronegative.

The rearrangement links TRBV7-9 to TRBJ1-5, with 7 bases lining up with TRBD1. Germline V gene lookup returns CDR1 SEHNR and CDR2 FQNEAQ (reference sequence). J gave up 5 bases and V 4 bases, and 8 bases lay outside the gene matches. The CDR3 contains 15 residues. CDR3 sequence reads: CASSSNRDRDQPQHF. The CDR3 nucleotides read TGTGCCAGCAGCTCAAATCGGGACAGAGATCAGCCCCAGCATTTT.

This chain connects TRBV6-1 to TRBJ1-2; 8 nucleotides match TRBD1. CDR1 MNHNS and CDR2 SASEGT come from the germline V gene. The CDR3 has 16 amino acids. With 0 bases clipped from V and 2 bases from J, the junction kept 5 bases outside the gene matches. Written as DNA, the CDR3 is TGTGCCAGCAGTGAAGCGCTTGGACAGGGAAACTATGGCTACACCTTC. Translation: CASSEALGQGNYGYTF.

The V gene is TRBV29-1, the J gene TRBJ1-2; TRBD1 is a possible D gene (6 bases). Trimming removed 2 bases at V and 7 bases at J, with 17 bases between. The CDR3 sequence is 14 residues long. Germline assignment: CDR1 SQVTM and CDR2 ANQGSEA. In nucleotides, the CDR3 is TGCAGCGTTGAACTTCAAGGGGGTTTGCGTGGCTACACCTTC. This codes for CSVELQGGLRGYTF.

V and J are TRBV28 and TRBJ1-2; D unresolved. The germline V gene has CDR1 MDHEN and CDR2 SYDVKM. This CDR3 has 15 amino acids. V was clipped by 5 bases and J by 7 bases, with 20 bases between them. CDR3 amino acids: CASSHGANSDIGYTF. The CDR3 DNA reads TGTGCCAGCAGTCATGGCGCCAACAGTGATATTGGCTACACCTTC.

The rearrangement uses TRBV28 and TRBJ2-1; D uncertain. CDR1 and CDR2 from the germline V gene are MDHEN and SYDVKM. V lost 2 bases and J lost 4, with 12 bases in between. This CDR3 contains 15 residues. The CDR3 DNA reads TGTGCCAGCAGTTTAGAGCTAGTTGGTTACAATGAGCAGTTCTTC. This encodes CASSLELVGYNEQFF.

The V and J genes are TRBV27 and TRBJ2-5, with 11 bases matching TRBD2. The V segment lost 5 bases and the J segment 5 bases; nucleotides outside the gene matches: 13. There are 17 residues in the CDR3. Germline V lookup: CDR1 MNHEY, CDR2 SMNVEV (reference sequence). The DNA for the CDR3 is TGTGCCAGCAGTCGCCTACTAGCGGGAGTAGTAGAGGAGACCCAGTACTTC. This sequence encodes CASSRLLAGVVEETQYF.

The V gene is TRBV27, the J gene TRBJ2-2; maybe TRBD2 (6 bases). CDR1 and CDR2 (germline): MNHEY, SMNVEV (reference sequence). V was cut by 9 bases and J by 8 bases, with 22 bases left in between. There are 15 residues in the CDR3. This CDR3 is CASGTGSRAVGELFF. CDR3 DNA: TGTGCCAGTGGGACCGGGAGCCGGGCTGTGGGGGAGCTGTTTTTT.

The chain couples TRBV12-5 to TRBJ1-5, with D possibly matching TRBD1 (6 bases). V dropped 8 bases and J dropped 7 bases, with 15 bases sitting between them. The germline gives CDR1 LGHNT, CDR2 FRNRAP. The CDR3 is 13 amino acids. CDR3 sequence: CASSPGVRQPQHF. DNA for the CDR3: TGTGCTAGTTCCCCAGGGGTCCGACAGCCCCAGCATTTT.

The chain couples TRBV4-1 to TRBJ2-1; TRBD2 matches at 11 bases. The V segment lost 0 bases and the J segment 5 bases; nucleotides outside the gene matches: 9. This CDR3 is 18 amino acids long. The germline gives CDR1 MGHRA, CDR2 YSYEKL. The CDR3 DNA sequence: TGCGCCAGCAGCCAAGATCGTCTAGCGGGAGGTCTTAACAATGAGCAGTTCTTC. It yields the protein CASSQDRLAGGLNNEQFF.

The genes are TRBV5-5 and TRBJ2-3, with TRBD2 matching 9 bases. The germline CDR1 and CDR2 sequences are SGHKS and YYEKEE (reference sequence). The CDR3 covers 15 residues. V shed 1 base, J shed 0 bases, and the junction held 0 bases outside the gene matches. The CDR3 loop reads CASSLTSGSTDTQYF. For the CDR3, the DNA is TGTGCCAGCAGCTTGACTAGCGGGAGCACAGATACGCAGTATTTT.

This chain uses TRBV5-8 with TRBJ1-1; D unresolved. This CDR3 contains 13 residues. Trimming removed 3 bases at V and 4 bases at J, with 10 bases between. The germline V gene encodes CDR1 SGHTS and CDR2 YDEGEE. CDR3 sequence reads: CASSSDRGTEAFF. The CDR3 DNA reads as TGTGCCAGCAGCTCCGATCGGGGCACTGAAGCTTTCTTT.

About this clone: This sample includes further DNA sequences coding for the same CDR3. The chain couples TRBV5-5 to TRBJ2-1, with D unresolved. Germline V gives CDR1 SGHKS, CDR2 YYEKEE (reference sequence). The CDR3 totals 15 residues. Trimming left V 2 bases short and J 0 bases short, with 9 bases between. As DNA, the CDR3 is TGTGCCAGCAGCTTAAGCGTGAGCTCCTACAATGAGCAGTTCTTC. It translates to CASSLSVSSYNEQFF.

The gene calls are TRBV27 and TRBJ1-5, with unresolved D. Between the trimmed V and J ends, which lost 2 bases and 3 bases, there was a span of 11 bases. The CDR3 runs 15 residues. Germline V gene data show CDR1 as MNHEY and CDR2 as SMNVEV (reference sequence). The CDR3 here is CASSLISSANQPQHF. CDR3 nucleotide sequence: TGTGCCAGCAGTTTAATTAGCTCCGCCAATCAGCCCCAGCATTTT.

The chain combines TRBV27 with TRBJ1-4, with TRBD1 identical over 11 bases. Losses at the gene ends were 6 bases for V and 7 bases for J; bases not matched to a gene: 16. The V gene's germline CDR1 is MNHEY and CDR2 SMNVEV (reference sequence). The CDR3 runs 18 residues. The CDR3 DNA follows: TGTGCCAGCAGGAAGGCATATATAACCGGGACAGGGGGTGAAAAACTGTTTTTT. It codes for CASRKAYITGTGGEKLFF.

The chain recombines TRBV9 with TRBJ1-1; possible D gene TRBD1, 5 bases. This CDR3 has 14 amino acids. V was pared by 3 bases and J by 4 bases, with 13 bases between. Germline V gene data show CDR1 as SGDLS and CDR2 as YYNGEE. The CDR3 loop is CASSGHQGTTEAFF. The CDR3 nucleotides read TGTGCCAGCAGCGGACACCAGGGTACCACTGAAGCTTTCTTT.

The V call is TRBV4-1, the J call TRBJ1-1; 7 positions match TRBD1. Germline assignment: CDR1 MGHRA and CDR2 YSYEKL. CDR3 length equals 17 residues. The V gene end was trimmed by 3 bases and the J gene end by 0 bases; junction bases not matched to a gene: 10. The CDR3 loop reads CASSQPPGQKLNTEAFF. As DNA, the CDR3 is TGCGCCAGCAGCCAGCCACCGGGACAGAAGCTGAACACTGAAGCTTTCTTT.

The chain joins TRBV5-1 to TRBJ1-1; unclear D gene. The V and J ends lost 1 base and 2 bases respectively, with 9 bases between them. CDR1 is SGHRS, CDR2 YFSETQ, per germline. The CDR3 contains 14 residues. This CDR3 reads CASSLTVGNTEAFF. The CDR3 bases are TGCGCCAGCAGCTTGACAGTGGGTAACACTGAAGCTTTCTTT.

The chain uses TRBV9 and TRBJ2-3, with D maybe TRBD1 (5 bases). Germline CDR1 reads SGDLS; CDR2 reads YYNGEE. The V end lost 4 bases, the J end lost 2 bases, and 20 bases lay between the germline ends. There are 17 residues in the CDR3. As DNA, the CDR3 is TGTGCCAGCAGCAGACCAAGGGCAGGGATCTTCACAGATACGCAGTATTTT. Amino acid sequence: CASSRPRAGIFTDTQYF.

The genes are TRBV5-1 and TRBJ2-7, with TRBD2 as a possible D gene (6 bases). This CDR3 comprises 15 residues. V lost 4 bases, J lost 2 bases, and 16 bases lay in between. The germline gives CDR1 SGHRS, CDR2 YFSETQ. CDR3 in DNA: TGCGCCAGCAGCGATGGTGGAGGGAACCCCTACGAGCAGTACTTC. Translating it yields CASSDGGGNPYEQYF.

The V and J genes are TRBV28 and TRBJ1-5; the D is unclear. The length of the CDR3 is 13 residues. V lost 6 bases and J 5 bases, leaving 11 bases between the germline ends. CDR1 is MDHEN and CDR2 is SYDVKM in the germline V gene. As DNA, the CDR3 is TGTGCCAGCAGGATGGAGGGATATCAGCCCCAGCATTTT. Its translation is CASRMEGYQPQHF.

The chain uses TRBV2 and TRBJ1-4; 10 positions match TRBD1. The length of the CDR3 is 16 residues. With 6 bases clipped from V and 0 bases from J, the junction kept 4 bases outside the gene matches. Germline assignment: CDR1 SNHLY and CDR2 FYNNEI. This chain's CDR3 is CASSMTGGATNEKLFF. CDR3 nucleotides: TGTGCCAGCAGCATGACAGGGGGCGCAACTAATGAAAAACTGTTTTTT.